What follows are 10 T cell receptor beta chains derived from one specimen sequenced in a study of glioma-infiltrating T cells. Using RNA template, CDR3s of TCR alpha and beta were amplified with iRepertoire arm-PCR. From the multiplex PCR reads, TCRdb called clonotypes with MiXCR, one entry per CDR3 protein. The sample holds about 94,000 distinct CDR3 sequences, 23% seen once. Sample: glioma tissue, nonneoplastic brain tissue, or PBMCs (not recorded which). The origin of the receptors is a human donor with low-grade glioma or glioblastoma, undergoing nonglioma brain surgery, or in good health (not recorded which).

This clonotype was picked up many times. The CDR3 DNA sequence: TGTGCCAGCAGTGAATGGGCGGGCCGAACTGAAGCTTTCTTT. Its translation: CASSEWAGRTEAFF. The chain links TRBV25-1 to TRBJ1-1; no clear D. Trimming removed 1 base at V and 5 bases at J, with 11 bases between. This CDR3 is built from 14 residues. Germline V gives CDR1 MGHDK, CDR2 SYGVNS.

About this clonotype: One base away lies a much larger clone, so this may be a sequencing read error. The V call is TRBV7-2, the J call TRBJ2-3; D not resolved. The V gene lost 5 bases and the J gene lost 0 bases, with 12 bases spanning the gap. CDR3 size: 15 residues. The V gene's germline CDR1 is SGHTA and CDR2 FQGNSA. For the CDR3, the DNA is TGTGCCAGCAGCGAGAGGCGCCCCAGCACAGATACGCAGTATTTT. Its translation is CASSERRPSTDTQYF.

The table lists this clonotype with many counts. This sequence joins TRBV6-2 or TRBV6-3 and TRBJ2-7; D remains unclear. Germline values: CDR1 MNHEY, CDR2 SVGEGT. CDR3 size: 11 residues. V lost 2 bases and J 6 bases, leaving 5 bases between the germline ends. Here the CDR3 reads CASSYLVEQYF. For the CDR3, the DNA is TGTGCCAGCAGTTACCTGGTCGAGCAGTACTTC.

Of note for this clonotype: Germline is not matched at one junction end, which may reflect a read error. This rearrangement joins TRBV20-1 to TRBJ2-7, with D possibly being TRBD1 (5 bases). The CDR3 spans 11 residues. Germline CDR1 is DFQATT and CDR2 is SNEGSKA (reference sequence). The CDR3 loop is CSAGQGTEKYF. CDR3 in DNA: TGCAGTGCAGGGCAGGGAACCGAGAAGTACTTC.

This clonotype was counted ten times or more. The gene calls are TRBV2 and TRBJ1-2, with D possibly matching TRBD1 (6 bases). V was pared by 7 bases and J by 4 bases, with 13 bases between. This CDR3 region has 13 residues. The germline gives CDR1 SNHLY, CDR2 FYNNEI. The CDR3 DNA sequence: TGTGCCAGCACCCGGTCAGGGGTCTATGGCTACACCTTC. As protein: CASTRSGVYGYTF. The whole variable domain, remainder taken from reference TRBV2 and TRBJ1-2, is EPEVTQTPSHQVTQMGQEVILRCVPISNHLYFYWYRQILGQKVEFLVSFYNNEISEKSEIFDDQFSVERPDGSNFTLKIRSTKLEDSAMYFCASTRSGVYGYTFGSGTRLTVV.

This clonotype was observed a few times. V gene TRBV2 combines with J gene TRBJ2-3; a weak D match, TRBD1 (5 bases). V lost 7 bases and J lost 2, with 10 bases in between. CDR1 is SNHLY, CDR2 FYNNEI, per germline. The CDR3 totals 13 residues. CDR3 bases: TGTGCCAGCACTAGGGGCCACACAGATACGCAGTATTTT. Its protein product is CASTRGHTDTQYF. The variable domain in full, with the rest retrieved from reference TRBV2 and TRBJ2-3, is EPEVTQTPSHQVTQMGQEVILRCVPISNHLYFYWYRQILGQKVEFLVSFYNNEISEKSEIFDDQFSVERPDGSNFTLKIRSTKLEDSAMYFCASTRGHTDTQYFGPGTRLTVL.

This clonotype came up a few times. The rearrangement uses TRBV5-1 and TRBJ1-6; D is undetermined. This CDR3 contains 13 residues. The germline V gene has CDR1 SGHRS and CDR2 YFSETQ. V was shortened by 5 bases and J by 5 bases, with 8 bases between the two germline ends. The CDR3 here is CASRELDNSPLHF. The CDR3 DNA reads TGCGCCAGCAGGGAGTTAGATAATTCACCCCTCCACTTT.

The table lists this clonotype with many counts. The chain couples TRBV6-5 to TRBJ1-2, with 9 bases matching TRBD1. The junction had 9 bases not matched to a gene; V was cut back by 2 bases and J by 8 bases. CDR1 is MNHEY and CDR2 is SVGAGI in the germline V gene. The CDR3 loop spans 15 amino acids. CDR3 nucleotide sequence: TGTGCCAGCAGTTACGCCCGGGGACAGGGAAACGGCTACACCTTC. It is translated as CASSYARGQGNGYTF.

On this clonotype: Because the CDR3 is missing its conserved closing phenylalanine or tryptophan, this is likely a read error. The rearrangement uses TRBV4-1 and TRBJ2-7; unclear D gene. The germline V gene encodes CDR1 MGHRA and CDR2 YSYEKL. Deletions cut 0 bases from V and 0 bases from J, with 9 bases between. CDR3 length equals 15 residues. In DNA form, the CDR3 reads TGCGCCAGCAGCCAAGAGTCGAACAGCTCCTACGAGCAGTACCTC. Translated: CASSQESNSSYEQYL.

This clonotype was found many times. V and J are TRBV3-1 and TRBJ2-5; D is unresolved. The CDR3 has 13 residues. Trimming stripped 2 bases from V and 4 bases from J, with 8 bases between. The germline V gene has CDR1 LGHDT and CDR2 YNNKEL (reference sequence). This CDR3 reads CASSQPPGETQYF. As DNA, the CDR3 is TGTGCCAGCAGCCAACCCCCGGGAGAGACCCAGTACTTC.